This TCR beta chain originates from a study of CD4 T cells in relation to SARS-CoV-2 and coronaviruses. About the research overall: PBMCs were cultured with antigen for nine to ten days before TCR beta sequencing.

The unexposed donors gave CD4+ T cells in about 2011-2018, prior to COVID-19. CD4+ T cells were isolated from the cells after nine to eleven days of culture. Cultures held a few million PBMCs per well with roughly 10 IU/ml IL-2. This clone was detected once. Its antigen is still unknown. TCRdb keeps only in-frame clones here, not all; method: immunoSEQ multiplex PCR. The sample shows 23,000 or so clones, around 80% of them seen only once. This CDR3 is built from 16 residues. V lost 0 bases to trimming and J lost 1 base, with 13 bases between them. Germline V CDR1 and CDR2: SGDLS, YYNGEE. General study points: No donor gave both pre-pandemic and post-infection samples.

The receptor comes from a human donor in good health. Material for sequencing was CD4+ T cells from PBMCs, cultured in vitro. The chain couples TRBV9 to TRBJ2-5; D may be TRBD2 (5 bases). Here the CDR3 DNA reads TGTGCCAGCAGCGTAGGTGTGGGAGCGGTCCAAGAGACCCAGTACTTC. Protein: CASSVGVGAVQETQYF.